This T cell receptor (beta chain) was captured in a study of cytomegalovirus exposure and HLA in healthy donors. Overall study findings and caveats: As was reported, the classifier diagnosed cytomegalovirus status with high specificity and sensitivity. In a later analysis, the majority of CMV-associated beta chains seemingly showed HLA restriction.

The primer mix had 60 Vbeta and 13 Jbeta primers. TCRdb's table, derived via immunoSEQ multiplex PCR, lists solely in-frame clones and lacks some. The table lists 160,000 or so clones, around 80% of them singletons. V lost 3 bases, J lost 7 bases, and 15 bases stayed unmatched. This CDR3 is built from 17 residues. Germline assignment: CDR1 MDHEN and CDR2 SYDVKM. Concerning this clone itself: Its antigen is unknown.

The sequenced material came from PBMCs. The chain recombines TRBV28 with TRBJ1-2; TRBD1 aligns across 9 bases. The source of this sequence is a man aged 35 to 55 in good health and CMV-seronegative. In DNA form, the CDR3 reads TGTGCCAGCAGTTTCGGGACAGGGAGAAGGAACGTCGCTGGCTACACCTTC. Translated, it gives CASSFGTGRRNVAGYTF.